A selection of T cell receptor beta chains follows, all from one sample in a study of technical replicates of blood from a handful of donors. The data were produced by immunoSEQ multiplex PCR, yet TCRdb's version contains in-frame clones alone and is incomplete. This table holds roughly 76,000 clones, just under 95% found once. Sequencing was performed on T cells isolated from PBMCs. These receptors came from a human donor in good health. Each CDR3 is given with its conserved first and last residue. The order of the fields is clone size, D gene, V gene, J gene, CDR3 DNA, CDR3 protein. A D gene is named only where the DNA matches it firmly. Size is omitted from some rows. Given values are once, few, many or a class for expanded clones.

.,.,TRBV5-6,TRBJ2-2,TGTGCCAGCAGCCCGGTCACGAACTTGAACACCGGGGAGCTGTTTTTT,CASSPVTNLNTGELFF
.,.,TRBV28,TRBJ2-2,TGTGCCAGCAGTTTCGCGAAGACCGGGGAGCTGTTTTTT,CASSFAKTGELFF
.,.,TRBV5-6,TRBJ2-7,TGTGCCAGCAGCTTTCTTAGCGGCTACGAGCAGTACTTC,CASSFLSGYEQYF
few,.,TRBV5-1,TRBJ2-2,TGCGCCAGCAGCTTGGCTAGCAGTGACACCGGGGAGCTGTTTTTT,CASSLASSDTGELFF
once,TRBD1,TRBV5-5,TRBJ1-4,TGTGCCAGCAGCCTCGGGACAGATGAAAAACTGTTTTTT,CASSLGTDEKLFF
.,TRBD1,TRBV5-8,TRBJ2-5,TGTGCCAGCAGCCGCAATACAGGGGCCCAGTACTTC,CASSRNTGAQYF
.,TRBD1,TRBV7-3,TRBJ1-2,TGTGCCAGCAGCCCGACAGGGGAAGGCGGCTACACCTTC,CASSPTGEGGYTF
.,.,TRBV30,TRBJ2-1,TGTGCCTGGAGTCCAGCGAACAATGAGCAGTTCTTC,CAWSPANNEQFF
.,TRBD1,TRBV27,TRBJ2-3,TGTGCCAGCAGTTTATTCGGGGACAGGGTAACAGATACGCAGTATTTT,CASSLFGDRVTDTQYF
.,TRBD2,TRBV11-2,TRBJ2-1,TGTGCCAGCAGCCAATTCGACACCGGGACTAGAGGCGGTGAGCAGTTCTTC,CASSQFDTGTRGGEQFF